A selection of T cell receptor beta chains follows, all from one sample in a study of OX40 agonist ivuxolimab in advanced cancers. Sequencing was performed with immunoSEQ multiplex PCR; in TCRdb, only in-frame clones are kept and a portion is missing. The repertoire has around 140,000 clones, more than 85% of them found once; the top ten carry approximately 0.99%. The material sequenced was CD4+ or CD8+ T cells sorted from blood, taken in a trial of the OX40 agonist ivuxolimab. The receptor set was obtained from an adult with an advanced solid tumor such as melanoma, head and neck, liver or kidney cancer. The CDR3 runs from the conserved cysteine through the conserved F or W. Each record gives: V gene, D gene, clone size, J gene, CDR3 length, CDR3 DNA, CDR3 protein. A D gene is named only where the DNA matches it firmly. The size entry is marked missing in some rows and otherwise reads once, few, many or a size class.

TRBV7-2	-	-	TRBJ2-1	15	TGTGCCAGCAGCACGTCAGCTAGCTCCTACAATGAGCAGTTCTTC	CASSTSASSYNEQFF
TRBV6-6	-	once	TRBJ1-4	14	TGTGCCAGCAGTTCCCCTGCAACTAATGAAAAACTGTTTTTT	CASSSPATNEKLFF
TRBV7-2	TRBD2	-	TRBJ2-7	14	TGTGCCAGCAGCCGTCTAGCGGGAACCTACGAGCAGTACTTC	CASSRLAGTYEQYF
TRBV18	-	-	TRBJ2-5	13	TGTGCCAGCTCACCACCGGCGGCCGAGACCCAGTACTTC	CASSPPAAETQYF
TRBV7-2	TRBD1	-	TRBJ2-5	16	TGTGCCAGCAGCTTAGGTACGGGACAGATCCAAGAGACCCAGTACTTC	CASSLGTGQIQETQYF
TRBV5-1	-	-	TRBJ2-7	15	TGCGCCAGCAGCTCAAGTTCCGGGACACTGAACGAGCAGTACTTC	CASSSSSGTLNEQYF
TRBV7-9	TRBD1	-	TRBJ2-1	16	TGTGCCAGCAGCTTTGAGGGCAGGGGGCGCCTCAATGAGCAGTTCTTC	CASSFEGRGRLNEQFF
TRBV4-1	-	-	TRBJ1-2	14	TGCGCCAGCAGCCAAGAGGCACAGGGTCTTGGCTACACCTTC	CASSQEAQGLGYTF
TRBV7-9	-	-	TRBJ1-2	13	TGTGCCAGCAGCCACTCGGGGGGAGATGGCTACACCTTC	CASSHSGGDGYTF
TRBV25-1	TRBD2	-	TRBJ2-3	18	TGTGCCAGCAGTGGAGGACTAGCGGGAGGATCGATCACAGATACGCAGTATTTT	CASSGGLAGGSITDTQYF
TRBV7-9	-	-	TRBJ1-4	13	TGTGCCAGCAGCCCCCCAGGAAATGAAAAACTGCTTTTT	CASSPPGNEKLLF
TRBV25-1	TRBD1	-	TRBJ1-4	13	TGTGCCAGCAGCCTGACAGGGCTTGAAAAACTGTTTTTT	CASSLTGLEKLFF
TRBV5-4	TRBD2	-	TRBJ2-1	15	TGTGCCAGCAGCTTGGACCGGGGGGGCTACAATGAGCAGTTCTTC	CASSLDRGGYNEQFF
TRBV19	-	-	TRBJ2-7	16	TGTGCCAGTAGTATATGGGGGTTTGGGAGCTCCTACGAGCAGTACTTC	CASSIWGFGSSYEQYF